The clone carrying this T cell receptor beta chain was detected once. Its cognate antigen is unknown. This entry belongs to a study of early stage breast cancer tumors. Study-wide context: About 80% of the 16 invasive tumors were ER+, PR+ and HER2-. Average read coverage per sample was 7.5 to 10-fold. Whole-study results and caveats: Chain pairing and CD4, CD8 or FOXP3 expression were not captured.

Trimming shortened V by 5 bases and J by 6 bases, and 10 bases separated the two germline ends. CDR3 length: 13 amino acids. Germline V CDR1 and CDR2: MNHEY, SMNVEV (reference sequence). Measured with immunoSEQ multiplex PCR; TCRdb has only the in-frame clones, and not every one. The sample contains under 45,000 clones, about 78% of which appear only once. The clonotype originates from a person aged 45 to 59 with breast cancer. The gene calls are TRBV27 and TRBJ2-2; D unresolved. Sequences were obtained from blood. The CDR3 bases are TGTGCCAGCAGTCCCGGAGCCGCCGGGGAGCTGTTTTTT. As protein: CASSPGAAGELFF.